This T cell receptor (beta chain) was recovered during a study of blood T cell repertoires in COVID-19. Study details: The samples span acute and convalescent COVID-19 from the United States, Italy and Spain. T cells, B-cell-depleted T cells, or PBMCs supplied cDNA or gDNA.

Authors' analysis steps: Estimation of nucleated cell counts was performed using reference gene primer amplification. Assay: immunoSEQ multiplex PCR; the TCRdb copy retains only in-frame clones and omits some. The DNA was the basis for D and trimming; V, J and clone size are from that table. The sample consists of 110,000 or so clones, 80% to 90% of them appearing once. V gave up 0 bases and J gave up 9 bases, with 9 bases separating them. The CDR3 has 13 amino acids. CDR1 and CDR2 from the germline V gene are SGHDN and FVKESK. The TCR sequence derives from a human donor in a cohort sampled during active COVID-19. The sample taken for sequencing was peripheral blood. V usage is TRBV14 and J usage is TRBJ2-1; perhaps TRBD1 as D (5 bases). The CDR3 region is CASSQDRATEQFF. CDR3 bases: TGTGCCAGCAGCCAAGACAGGGCGACTGAGCAGTTCTTC.